The 10 T cell receptor beta chains below come from one sample, sequenced in a study of T-cell reconstitution after alpha-beta-depleted transplantation in children. This sample's TCRbeta library carried unique molecular identifier barcodes. A single record per CDR3 protein comes from TCRdb applying MiXCR to the PCR reads. The data contain 300,000 to 400,000 distinct CDR3 sequences, over 20% of them singletons. Material: PBMCs, mostly from graft donor cells, obtained 180 days after TCRalphabeta/CD19-depleted stem cell transplant. The receptors originated from a male patient younger than 18 who had a stem cell transplant for acute lymphoblastic leukemia, so the T cells may come from the graft donor.

The chain couples TRBV11-2 to TRBJ2-1; D remains unclear. The CDR3 is made up of 13 amino acids. CDR1 is SGHAT, CDR2 FQNNGV, per germline. Trimming removed 1 base from V and 10 bases from J, with 11 bases in between. CDR3 amino acids: CASSLGSEIEQFF. The DNA of the CDR3 is TGTGCCAGCAGCTTAGGTTCGGAAATCGAGCAGTTCTTC.

V usage is TRBV6-5 and J usage is TRBJ1-2; maybe TRBD1 (6 bases). The CDR3 extends over 14 amino acids. Trimming removed 0 bases at V and 8 bases at J, with 13 bases between. Germline CDR1 and CDR2: MNHEY and SVGAGI. CDR3 protein: CASSYSAGVGGYTF. The CDR3 bases are TGTGCCAGCAGTTACTCAGCAGGGGTCGGCGGCTACACCTTC.

The CDR3 DNA reads as TGTGCCAGCAGCTTAACCATCAGGGGTGAAGCTTTCTTT. Residues: CASSLTIRGEAFF. The chain carries TRBV7-2 and TRBJ1-1; D is possibly TRBD1 (6 bases). The CDR3 contains 13 residues. Germline lookup yields CDR1 SGHTA and CDR2 FQGNSA. V was cut by 2 bases and J by 7 bases, with 11 bases left in between.

This clonotype was counted a few times. The chain links TRBV4-3 to TRBJ2-1; 10 bases match TRBD1. CDR1 is LGHNA, CDR2 YSLEER, per germline. The CDR3 has 23 residues. Trimming at V came to 0 bases and at J to 1 base, leaving 21 bases not matched to a gene. DNA for the CDR3: TGCGCCAGCAGCCAAGACCCCCGACAGGGGGCTATTGGGGAGTCTCCTTCCTACAATGAGCAGTTCTTC. This encodes CASSQDPRQGAIGESPSYNEQFF.

This clonotype was observed a few times. CDR3 region: CASSHPRRAPRQYF. The CDR3 nucleotides read TGTGCCAGCAGCCACCCCAGGAGGGCCCCAAGGCAGTACTTC. This chain uses TRBV3-1 with TRBJ2-7, with D maybe TRBD2 (6 bases). Germline lookup yields CDR1 LGHDT and CDR2 YNNKEL (reference sequence). Between the trimmed V and J ends, which lost 3 bases and 9 bases, there was a span of 18 bases. The CDR3 length is 14 residues.

This rearrangement joins TRBV7-2 to TRBJ1-2, with D tentatively TRBD1 (5 bases). The germline V gene encodes CDR1 SGHTA and CDR2 FQGNSA. Between the trimmed V and J ends, which lost 6 bases and 6 bases, there was a span of 17 bases. The CDR3 spans 14 residues. The CDR3 sequence: CASRQPGAVNGYTF. DNA for the CDR3: TGTGCCAGCAGGCAGCCCGGGGCAGTGAATGGCTACACCTTC.

The CDR3 DNA sequence: TGTGCCAGCAGTGAACTAGCGGGAGCTACAGATACGCAGTATTTT. It translates to CASSELAGATDTQYF. This chain joins TRBV6-1 and TRBJ2-3; 10 nucleotides line up with TRBD2. CDR3 length: 15 amino acids. V gave up 2 bases and J gave up 3 bases; unmatched junction bases: 2. Germline V lookup: CDR1 MNHNS, CDR2 SASEGT.

J is TRBJ1-1 and V is TRBV28, with D uncertain. CDR1 and CDR2 from the germline V gene are MDHEN and SYDVKM. Trimming took off 3 bases at V and 0 bases at J, with 14 bases between the two ends. The CDR3 extends over 16 amino acids. CDR3 DNA sequence: TGTGCCAGCAGTTTCGGACTGAAATCGATGAACACTGAAGCTTTCTTT. Translated: CASSFGLKSMNTEAFF.

The sample holds a few counts of this clonotype. This chain connects TRBV5-6 to TRBJ2-7; 8 nucleotides agree with TRBD1. The V gene end was trimmed by 4 bases and the J gene end by 2 bases; junction bases not matched to a gene: 8. Germline loops: CDR1 SGHDT, CDR2 YYEEEE. The CDR3 length is 15 residues. CDR3 bases: TGTGCCAGCAGCCGACTGGACAGGGTACCCTACGAGCAGTACTTC. Translating gives CASSRLDRVPYEQYF.

In the case of this clonotype: A much more abundant neighbour one base away suggests this may be a read error. The rearrangement uses TRBV5-1 and TRBJ2-1; D gene ambiguous. The V gene's germline CDR1 is SGHRS and CDR2 YFSETQ. V lost 1 base and J 0 bases, leaving 11 bases between the germline ends. The CDR3 has 16 residues. CDR3 DNA sequence: TGCGCCAGCAGCTTGCAGGCGGCTAGCTCCTACAATGAGCAGTTCTTC. Translation gives CASSLQAASSYNEQFF.